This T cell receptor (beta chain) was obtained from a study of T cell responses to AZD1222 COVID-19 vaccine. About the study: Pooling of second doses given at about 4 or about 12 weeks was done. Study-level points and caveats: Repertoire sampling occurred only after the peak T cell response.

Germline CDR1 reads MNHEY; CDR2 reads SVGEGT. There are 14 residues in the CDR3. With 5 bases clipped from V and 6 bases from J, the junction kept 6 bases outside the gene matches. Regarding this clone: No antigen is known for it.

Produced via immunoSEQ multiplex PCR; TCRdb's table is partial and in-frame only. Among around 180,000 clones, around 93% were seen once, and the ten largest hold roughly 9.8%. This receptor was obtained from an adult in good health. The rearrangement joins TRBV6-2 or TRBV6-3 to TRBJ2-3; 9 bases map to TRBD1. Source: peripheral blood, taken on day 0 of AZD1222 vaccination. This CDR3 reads CASSGRTGVDTQYF. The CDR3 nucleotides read TGTGCCAGCAGTGGACGGACAGGGGTGGATACGCAGTATTTT.